This T cell receptor beta chain was found in a study of CD8 T cells in ankylosing spondylitis. The V gene end was trimmed by 6 bases and the J gene end by 5 bases; junction bases not matched to a gene: 4. This CDR3 contains 14 residues. Study-wide results and limits: Seemingly distinctive of ankylosing spondylitis blood was a TCR beta motif formed by eight highly homologous variants. Matched synovial fluid from ankylosing spondylitis patients was reported to be enriched for disease-linked clones.

Making use of molecular barcodes, quantitative 5'-RACE generated TCR beta libraries. TCRdb re-analysed the 5' RACE reads in MiXCR, keeping a single row per CDR3 protein. The sample holds some 840,000 distinct CDR3 sequences, 10% to 15% seen once. A word on this clonotype: Its antigen is unidentified.

This TCR was recovered from a male donor with ankylosing spondylitis. The rearrangement uses TRBV12-3 or TRBV12-4 and TRBJ1-5; TRBD1 aligns across 10 bases. Sequenced: blood, either unsorted or a sorted T cell fraction (not recorded which). The CDR3 spells CASSMTGGDQPQHF. For the CDR3, the DNA is TGTGCCAGCAGCATGACAGGGGGCGATCAGCCCCAGCATTTT.